This record looks at one TCR beta chain sequence and its context. The target antigen is unknown. The data originate from a study of OX40 agonist ivuxolimab in advanced cancers. Study in general: The patients received agonistic anti-OX40 (CD134) antibody ivuxolimab. Every 2 weeks, ivuxolimab was infused into the patients intravenously at between 0.01 and 10 mg/kg. General study points: Partial responders treated at 0.1-3.0 mg/kg exhibited clonal expansion among the lowest measured.

The CDR3 runs to 14 residues. Germline trimming cut 6 bases from V and 4 bases from J; bases unmatched to any gene: 5. Germline V CDR1 and CDR2: SNHLY, FYNNEI. TCRdb's copy holds only in-frame clones and misses some; the assay was immunoSEQ multiplex PCR. The data contain under 90,000 clones, roughly 84% of them singletons. This sequence joins TRBV2 and TRBJ1-4; 7 bases fit TRBD1. The sample consisted of CD4+ or CD8+ T cells sorted from blood, taken in a trial of the OX40 agonist ivuxolimab. The sequence came from an adult with an advanced solid tumor such as melanoma, head and neck, liver or kidney cancer. The CDR3 bases are TGTGCCAGCAGCCTACAGGGGTATAATGAAAAACTGTTTTTT. This encodes CASSLQGYNEKLFF.